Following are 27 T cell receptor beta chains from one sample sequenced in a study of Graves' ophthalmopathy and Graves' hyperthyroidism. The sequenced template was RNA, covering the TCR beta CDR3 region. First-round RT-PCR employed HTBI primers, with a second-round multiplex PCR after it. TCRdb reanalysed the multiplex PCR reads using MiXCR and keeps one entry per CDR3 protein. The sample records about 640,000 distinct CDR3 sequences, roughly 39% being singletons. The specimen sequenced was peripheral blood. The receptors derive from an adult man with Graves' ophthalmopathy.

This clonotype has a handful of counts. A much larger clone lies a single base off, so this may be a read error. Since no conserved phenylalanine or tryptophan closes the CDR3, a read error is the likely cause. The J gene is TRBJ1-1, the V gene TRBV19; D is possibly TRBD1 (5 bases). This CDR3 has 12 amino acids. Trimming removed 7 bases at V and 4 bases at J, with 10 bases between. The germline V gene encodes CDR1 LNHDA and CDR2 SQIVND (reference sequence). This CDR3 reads CASTKGTTEAFL. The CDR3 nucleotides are TGTGCCAGTACCAAAGGGACCACTGAAGCTTTCCTT.

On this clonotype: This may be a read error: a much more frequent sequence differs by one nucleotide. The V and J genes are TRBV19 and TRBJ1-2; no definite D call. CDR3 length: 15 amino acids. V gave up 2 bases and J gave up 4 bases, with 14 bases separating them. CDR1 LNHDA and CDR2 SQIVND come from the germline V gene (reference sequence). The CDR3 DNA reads TGTGCCAGTAGTATAAGGGCAGATTCTAGCTATGGCTACACCTTC. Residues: CASSIRADSSYGYTF.

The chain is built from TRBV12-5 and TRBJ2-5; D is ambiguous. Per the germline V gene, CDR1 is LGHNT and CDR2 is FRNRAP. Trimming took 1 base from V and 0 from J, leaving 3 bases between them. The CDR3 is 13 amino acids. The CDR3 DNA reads TGTGCTAGTGGTTTGGGGGACCAAGAGACCCAGTACTTC. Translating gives CASGLGDQETQYF. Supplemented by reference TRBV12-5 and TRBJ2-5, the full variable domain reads DARVTQTPRHKVTEMGQEVTMRCQPILGHNTVFWYRQTMMQGLELLAYFRNRAPLDDSGMPKDRFSAEMPDATLATLKIQPSEPRDSAVYFCASGLGDQETQYFGPGTRLLVL.

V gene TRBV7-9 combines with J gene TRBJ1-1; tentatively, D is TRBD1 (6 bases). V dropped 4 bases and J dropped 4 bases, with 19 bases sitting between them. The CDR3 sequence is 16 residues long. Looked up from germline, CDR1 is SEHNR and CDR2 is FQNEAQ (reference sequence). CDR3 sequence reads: CASSWTTGSYSTEAFF. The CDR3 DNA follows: TGTGCCAGCAGCTGGACCACAGGGTCGTATTCCACTGAAGCTTTCTTT.

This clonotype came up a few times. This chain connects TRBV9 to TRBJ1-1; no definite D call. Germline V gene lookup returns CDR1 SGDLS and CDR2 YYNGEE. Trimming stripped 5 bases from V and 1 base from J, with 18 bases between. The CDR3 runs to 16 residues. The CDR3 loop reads CASSLLAVSGNTEAFF. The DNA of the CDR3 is TGTGCCAGCAGTTTACTCGCGGTCAGCGGGAACACTGAAGCTTTCTTT.

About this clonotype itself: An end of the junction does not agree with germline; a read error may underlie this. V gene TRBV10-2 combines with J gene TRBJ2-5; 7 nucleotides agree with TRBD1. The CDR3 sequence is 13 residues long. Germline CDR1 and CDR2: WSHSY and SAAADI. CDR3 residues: CASSRGYQGTQYF. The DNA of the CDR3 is TGCGCCAGCAGCAGGGGGTACCAAGGGACCCAGTACTTC.

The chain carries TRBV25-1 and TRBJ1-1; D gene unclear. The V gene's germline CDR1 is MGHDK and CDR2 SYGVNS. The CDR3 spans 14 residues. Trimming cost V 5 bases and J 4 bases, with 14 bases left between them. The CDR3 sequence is CASSLGIRATEAFF. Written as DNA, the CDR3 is TGTGCCAGCAGTTTAGGGATCCGGGCCACTGAAGCTTTCTTT.

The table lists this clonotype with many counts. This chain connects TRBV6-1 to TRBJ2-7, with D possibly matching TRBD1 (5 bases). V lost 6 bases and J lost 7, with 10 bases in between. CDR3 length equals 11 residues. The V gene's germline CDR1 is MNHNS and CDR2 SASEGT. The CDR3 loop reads CASRIAGEQYF. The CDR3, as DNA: TGTGCCAGCAGGATCGCAGGGGAGCAGTACTTC.

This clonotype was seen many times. CDR3: CASSLGVSSSGNTIYF. Written as DNA, the CDR3 is TGTGCCAGCAGCTTAGGGGTCAGCAGCTCTGGAAACACCATATATTTT. This chain joins TRBV7-2 and TRBJ1-3, with unresolved D. Germline-derived CDR1 and CDR2 are SGHTA and FQGNSA. Between the trimmed V and J ends, which lost 1 base and 0 bases, there was a span of 10 bases. This CDR3 has 16 amino acids.

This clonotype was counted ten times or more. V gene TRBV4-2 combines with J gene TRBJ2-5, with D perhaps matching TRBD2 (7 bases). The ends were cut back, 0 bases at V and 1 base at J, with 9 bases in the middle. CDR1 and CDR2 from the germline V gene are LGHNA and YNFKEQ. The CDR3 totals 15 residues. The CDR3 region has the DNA TGTGCCAGCAGCCAAGATAGGGGGGGCCAAGAGACCCAGTACTTC. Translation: CASSQDRGGQETQYF.

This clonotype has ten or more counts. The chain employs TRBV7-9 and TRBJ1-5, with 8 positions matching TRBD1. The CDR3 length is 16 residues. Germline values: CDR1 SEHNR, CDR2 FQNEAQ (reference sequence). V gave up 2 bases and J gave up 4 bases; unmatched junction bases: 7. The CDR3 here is CASSLYSGQENQPQHF. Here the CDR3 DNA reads TGTGCCAGCAGCTTATACTCGGGACAGGAAAATCAGCCCCAGCATTTT.

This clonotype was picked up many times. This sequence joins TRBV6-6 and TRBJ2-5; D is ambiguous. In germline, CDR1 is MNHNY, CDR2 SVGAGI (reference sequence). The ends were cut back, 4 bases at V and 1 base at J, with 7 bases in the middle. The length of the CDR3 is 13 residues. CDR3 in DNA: TGTGCCAGCAGTTGGGGTTCCCAAGAGACCCAGTACTTC. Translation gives CASSWGSQETQYF.

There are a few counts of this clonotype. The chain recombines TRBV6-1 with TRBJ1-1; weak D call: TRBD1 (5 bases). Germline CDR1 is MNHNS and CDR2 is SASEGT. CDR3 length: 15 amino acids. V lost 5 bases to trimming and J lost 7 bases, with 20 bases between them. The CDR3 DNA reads TGTGCCAGCAGTTACCTCGGGTGGGGACGCTTTGAAGCTTTCTTT. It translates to CASSYLGWGRFEAFF.

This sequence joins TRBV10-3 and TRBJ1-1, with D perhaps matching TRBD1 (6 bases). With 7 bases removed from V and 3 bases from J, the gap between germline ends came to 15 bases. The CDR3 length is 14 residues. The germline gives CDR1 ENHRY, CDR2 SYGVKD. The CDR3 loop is CAITGGRRDTEAFF. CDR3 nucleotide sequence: TGTGCCATCACGGGGGGCCGACGAGACACTGAAGCTTTCTTT.

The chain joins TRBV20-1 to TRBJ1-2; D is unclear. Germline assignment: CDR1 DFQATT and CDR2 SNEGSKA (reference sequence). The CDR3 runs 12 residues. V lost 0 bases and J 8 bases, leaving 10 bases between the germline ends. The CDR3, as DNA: TGCAGTGCTAGAGAGGCGCAGGCCGGCTACACCTTC. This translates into CSAREAQAGYTF.

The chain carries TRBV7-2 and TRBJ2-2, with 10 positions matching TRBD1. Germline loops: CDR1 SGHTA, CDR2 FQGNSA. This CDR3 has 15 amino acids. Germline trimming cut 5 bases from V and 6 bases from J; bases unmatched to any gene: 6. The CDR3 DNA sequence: TGTGCCAGCAGCCAGATGGGACAGGGGCCCGGGGAGCTGTTTTTT. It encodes CASSQMGQGPGELFF.

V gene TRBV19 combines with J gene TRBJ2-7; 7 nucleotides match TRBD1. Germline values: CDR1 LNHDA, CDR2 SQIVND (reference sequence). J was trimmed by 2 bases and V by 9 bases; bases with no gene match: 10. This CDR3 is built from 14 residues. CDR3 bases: TGTGCCAGCAGTGTGGGGACAGTGGCCTACGAGCAGTACTTC. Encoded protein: CASSVGTVAYEQYF.

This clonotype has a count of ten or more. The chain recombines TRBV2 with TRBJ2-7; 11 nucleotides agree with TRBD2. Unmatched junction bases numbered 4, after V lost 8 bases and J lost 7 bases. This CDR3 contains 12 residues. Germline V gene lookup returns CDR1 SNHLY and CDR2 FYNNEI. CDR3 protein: CASGTSGREQYF. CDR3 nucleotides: TGTGCCAGCGGGACTAGCGGTCGGGAGCAGTACTTC.

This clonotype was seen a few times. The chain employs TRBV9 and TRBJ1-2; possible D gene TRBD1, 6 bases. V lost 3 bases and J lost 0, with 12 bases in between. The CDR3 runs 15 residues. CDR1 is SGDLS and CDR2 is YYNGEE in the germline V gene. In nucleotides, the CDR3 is TGTGCCAGCAGCGCGGACAGTAAACCTAACTATGGCTACACCTTC. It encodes CASSADSKPNYGYTF.

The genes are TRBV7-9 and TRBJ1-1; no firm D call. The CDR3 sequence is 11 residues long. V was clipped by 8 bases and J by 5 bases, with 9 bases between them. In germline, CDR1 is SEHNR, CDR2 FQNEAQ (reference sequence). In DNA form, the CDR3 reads TGTGCCAGCGGGCTAGGTACTGAAGCTTTCTTT. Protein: CASGLGTEAFF.

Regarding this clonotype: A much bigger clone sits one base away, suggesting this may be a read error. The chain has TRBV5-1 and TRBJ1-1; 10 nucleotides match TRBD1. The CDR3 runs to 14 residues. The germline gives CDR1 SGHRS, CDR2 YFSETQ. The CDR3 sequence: CAGSAGQGWPEAFF. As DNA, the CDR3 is TGCGCCGGCAGCGCGGGACAGGGGTGGCCTGAAGCTTTCTTT.

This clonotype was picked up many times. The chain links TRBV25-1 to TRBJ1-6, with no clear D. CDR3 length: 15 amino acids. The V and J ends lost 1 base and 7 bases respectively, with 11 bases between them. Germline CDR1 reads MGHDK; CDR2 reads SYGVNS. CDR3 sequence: CASSEFGGGNSPLHF. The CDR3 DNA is TGTGCCAGCAGTGAATTTGGCGGTGGAAATTCACCCCTCCACTTT.

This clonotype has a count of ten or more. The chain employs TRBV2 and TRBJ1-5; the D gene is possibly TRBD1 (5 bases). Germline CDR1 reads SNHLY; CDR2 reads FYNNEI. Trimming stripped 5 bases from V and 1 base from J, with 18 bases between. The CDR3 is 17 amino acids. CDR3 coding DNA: TGTGCCAGCAGTTACGCTCCTCAGGGAGTAAGCAATCAGCCCCAGCATTTT. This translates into CASSYAPQGVSNQPQHF.

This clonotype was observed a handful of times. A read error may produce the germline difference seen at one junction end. The CDR3 loop is CASSQGQVVSMNTEAFF. DNA of the CDR3: TGTGCCAGCAGCCAAGGGCAGGTAGTAAGCATGAACACTGAAGCTTTCTTT. This chain connects TRBV4-1 to TRBJ1-1; D is uncertain. Germline loops: CDR1 MGHRA, CDR2 YSYEKL. The CDR3 loop spans 17 amino acids.

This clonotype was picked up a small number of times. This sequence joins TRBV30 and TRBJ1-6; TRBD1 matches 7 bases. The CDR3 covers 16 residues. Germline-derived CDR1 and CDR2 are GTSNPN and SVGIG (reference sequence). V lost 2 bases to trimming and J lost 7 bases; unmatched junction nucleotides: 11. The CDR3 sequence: CAWSTTTGRWNSPLHF. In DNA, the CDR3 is TGTGCCTGGAGTACAACGACAGGGAGGTGGAATTCACCCCTCCACTTT.

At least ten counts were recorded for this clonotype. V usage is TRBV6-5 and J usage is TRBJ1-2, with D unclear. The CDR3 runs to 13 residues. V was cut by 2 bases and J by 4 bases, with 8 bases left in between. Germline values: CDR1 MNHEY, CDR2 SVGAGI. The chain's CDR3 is CASSYRRTYGYTF. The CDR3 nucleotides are TGTGCCAGCAGTTACAGGCGAACCTATGGCTACACCTTC.

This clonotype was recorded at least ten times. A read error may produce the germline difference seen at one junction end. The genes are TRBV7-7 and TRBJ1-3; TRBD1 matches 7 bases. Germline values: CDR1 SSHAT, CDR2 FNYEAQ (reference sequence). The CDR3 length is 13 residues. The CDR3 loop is CASSPRQGGTIYF. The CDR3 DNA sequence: TGTGCTAGCAGCCCCCGACAGGGAGGAACCATATATTTT.